This T cell receptor (beta chain) came from a study of cytomegalovirus exposure and HLA in healthy donors. For the study at large: The 120 validation repertoires matched the 500 to 750 first-cohort repertoires in platform, a later analysis reported.

The assay was immunoSEQ multiplex PCR, and TCRdb's table has in-frame clones only and misses some. The sample lists over 150,000 clones, more than 80% occurring once. With 6 bases clipped from V and 7 bases from J, the junction kept 9 bases outside the gene matches. Per the germline V gene, CDR1 is MDHEN and CDR2 is SYDVKM. This CDR3 region has 15 residues. As to this clone: The antigen is unknown.

Study conclusions and caveats: While the bulk of TCR sequences proved rare, some public TCRs turned up in many donors. It was reported that the classifier diagnosed cytomegalovirus status with high specificity and sensitivity in both the original and validation cohorts. Cytomegalovirus-associated status was assigned to more than 150 TCR beta chains.

The chain joins TRBV28 to TRBJ1-5; 10 bases are a match to TRBD1. This receptor was taken from a woman aged 18-29 years in good health and CMV-seropositive. The sample taken for sequencing was PBMCs. CDR3 amino acids: CASSSQTGGVQPQHF. The CDR3 region has the DNA TGTGCCAGCAGCTCCCAGACAGGGGGCGTCCAGCCCCAGCATTTT.